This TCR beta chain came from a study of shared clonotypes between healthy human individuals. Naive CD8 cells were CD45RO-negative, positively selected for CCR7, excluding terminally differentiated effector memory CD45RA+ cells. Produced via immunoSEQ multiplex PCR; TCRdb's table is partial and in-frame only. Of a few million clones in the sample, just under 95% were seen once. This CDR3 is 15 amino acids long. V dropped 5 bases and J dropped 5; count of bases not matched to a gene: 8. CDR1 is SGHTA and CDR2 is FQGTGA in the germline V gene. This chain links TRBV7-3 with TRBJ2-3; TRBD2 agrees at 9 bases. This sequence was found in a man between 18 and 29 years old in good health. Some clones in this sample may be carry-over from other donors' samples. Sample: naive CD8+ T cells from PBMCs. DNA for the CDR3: TGTGCCAGCAGCCCATCGCGGGAGGGCGTAGATACGCAGTATTTT. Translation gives CASSPSREGVDTQYF.